This T cell receptor beta chain was retrieved from a study of T cell repertoires in cytomegalovirus infection. Study overall: HLA-B-restricted CMV epitopes that are well studied were used alongside recently identified HLA-C-restricted ones. An indication of both CMV infection and matching HLA type came from public TCR beta signatures.

TCRdb re-called the reads through MiXCR, storing one row per CDR3 protein. The sample includes some 270,000 distinct CDR3 sequences, roughly 21% seen only once; the top ten take around 20%. This clonotype has more than one count but fewer than ten. Its antigen remains unknown. Regarding the study as a whole: In two of eight donors, the top clonotype was HLA-C-restricted CMV-specific. Identification of carriers of CMV plus the relevant HLA was achieved through cumulative public TCR beta family frequency.

V was clipped by 4 bases and J by 7 bases; unmatched bases: 11. This CDR3 has 16 amino acids. The V gene's germline CDR1 is SGHTA and CDR2 FQGNSA. Source: cultured PBMCs, taken from culture after CMV antigen stimulation. The receptor's source is a human donor in good health (CMV status not recorded). Some clones in this sample may be carry-over from other donors' samples. J is TRBJ2-2 and V is TRBV7-2; 8 bases are shared with TRBD2. The CDR3 nucleotides are TGTGCCAGCAGCTCCTCGGGACTAGTGGTTGGCGGGGAGCTGTTTTTT. This gives the protein CASSSSGLVVGGELFF.